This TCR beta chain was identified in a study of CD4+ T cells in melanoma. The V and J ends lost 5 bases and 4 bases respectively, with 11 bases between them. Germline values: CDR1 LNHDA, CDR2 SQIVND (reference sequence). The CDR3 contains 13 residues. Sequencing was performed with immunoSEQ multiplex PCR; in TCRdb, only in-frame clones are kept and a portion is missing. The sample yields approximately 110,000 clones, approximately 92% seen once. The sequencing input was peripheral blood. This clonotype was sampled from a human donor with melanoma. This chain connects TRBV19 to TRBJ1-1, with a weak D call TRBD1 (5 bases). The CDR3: CASSPRVSTEAFF. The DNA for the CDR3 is TGTGCCAGTAGTCCCAGGGTCTCCACTGAAGCTTTCTTT.